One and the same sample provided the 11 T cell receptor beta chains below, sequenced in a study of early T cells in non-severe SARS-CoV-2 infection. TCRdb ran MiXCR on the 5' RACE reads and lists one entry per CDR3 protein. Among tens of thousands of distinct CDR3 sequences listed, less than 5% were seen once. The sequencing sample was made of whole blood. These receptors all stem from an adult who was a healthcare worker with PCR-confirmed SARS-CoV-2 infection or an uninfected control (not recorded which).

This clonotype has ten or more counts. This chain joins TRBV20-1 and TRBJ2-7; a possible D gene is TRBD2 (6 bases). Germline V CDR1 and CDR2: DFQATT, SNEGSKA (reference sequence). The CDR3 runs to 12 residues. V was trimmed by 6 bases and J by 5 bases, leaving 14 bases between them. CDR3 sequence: CSALGSNDEQYV. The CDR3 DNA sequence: TGCAGTGCACTCGGGAGCAACGACGAGCAGTACGTC.

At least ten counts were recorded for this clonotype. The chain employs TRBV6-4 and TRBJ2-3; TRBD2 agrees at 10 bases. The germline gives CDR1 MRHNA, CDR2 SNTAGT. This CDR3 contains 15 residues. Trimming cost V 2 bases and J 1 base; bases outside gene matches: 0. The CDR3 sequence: CASSDGTSGTDTQYF. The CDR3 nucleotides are TGTGCCAGCAGTGACGGGACTAGCGGCACAGATACGCAGTATTTT.

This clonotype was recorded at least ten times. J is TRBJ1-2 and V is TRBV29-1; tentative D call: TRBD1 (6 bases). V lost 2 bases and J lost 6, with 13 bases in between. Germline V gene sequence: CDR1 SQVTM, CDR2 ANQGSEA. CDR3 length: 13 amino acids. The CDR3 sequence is CSVESQGIDGYTF. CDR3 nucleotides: TGCAGCGTTGAATCCCAGGGGATAGATGGCTACACCTTC.

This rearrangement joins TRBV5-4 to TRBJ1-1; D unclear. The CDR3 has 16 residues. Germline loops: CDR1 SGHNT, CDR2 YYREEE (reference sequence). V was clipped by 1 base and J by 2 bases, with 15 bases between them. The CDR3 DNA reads TGTGCCAGCAGCTTGTCGCGGTACAGCGAAAACACTGAAGCTTTCTTT. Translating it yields CASSLSRYSENTEAFF.

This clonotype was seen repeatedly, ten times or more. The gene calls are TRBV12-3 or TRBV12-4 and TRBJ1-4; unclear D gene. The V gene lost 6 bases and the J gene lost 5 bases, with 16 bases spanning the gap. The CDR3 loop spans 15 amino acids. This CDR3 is CASSKGPPRNEKLFF. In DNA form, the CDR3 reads TGTGCCAGCAGCAAAGGACCGCCAAGAAATGAAAAACTGTTTTTT.

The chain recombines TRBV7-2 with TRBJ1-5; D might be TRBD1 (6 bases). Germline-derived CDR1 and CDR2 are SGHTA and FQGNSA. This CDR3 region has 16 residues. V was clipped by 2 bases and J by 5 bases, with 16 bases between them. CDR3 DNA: TGTGCCAGCAGCTTACTGGCCCCAGGGGTGGATCAGCCCCAGCATTTT. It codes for CASSLLAPGVDQPQHF.

The CDR3 DNA follows: TGCGCCAGCAGCCAAGACCTAGCGGGAGTACGCAATGAGCAGTTCTTC. This sequence encodes CASSQDLAGVRNEQFF. V and J are TRBV4-3 and TRBJ2-1, with TRBD2 matching over 10 bases. CDR1 and CDR2 from the germline V gene are LGHNA and YSLEER. CDR3 size: 16 residues. V dropped 0 bases and J dropped 6; count of bases not matched to a gene: 5.

The CDR3 DNA reads TGTGCCAGCAGCTTAGATACCGGGGGCGAGCAGTACGTC. Amino acids: CASSLDTGGEQYV. The chain links TRBV7-9 to TRBJ2-7; TRBD2 is a possible D gene (6 bases). V lost 1 base and J lost 6, with 10 bases in between. The CDR3 is 13 amino acids. The V gene's germline CDR1 is SEHNR and CDR2 FQNEAQ (reference sequence).

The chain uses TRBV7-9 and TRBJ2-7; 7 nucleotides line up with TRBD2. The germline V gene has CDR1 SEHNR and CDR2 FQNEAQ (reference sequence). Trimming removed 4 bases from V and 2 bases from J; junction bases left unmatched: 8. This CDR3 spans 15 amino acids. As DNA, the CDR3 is TGTGCCAGCAGCTCTTTGCGGGAGTTTGCCTACGAGCAGTACTTC. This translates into CASSSLREFAYEQYF.

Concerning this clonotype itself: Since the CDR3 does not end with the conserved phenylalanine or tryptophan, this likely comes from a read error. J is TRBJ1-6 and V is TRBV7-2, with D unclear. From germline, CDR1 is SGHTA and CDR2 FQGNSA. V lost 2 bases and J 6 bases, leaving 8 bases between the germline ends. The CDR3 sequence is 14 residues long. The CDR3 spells CASSLRRSNSPLHS. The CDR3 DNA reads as TGTGCCAGCAGCTTACGTCGCAGTAATTCACCCCTCCACTCT.

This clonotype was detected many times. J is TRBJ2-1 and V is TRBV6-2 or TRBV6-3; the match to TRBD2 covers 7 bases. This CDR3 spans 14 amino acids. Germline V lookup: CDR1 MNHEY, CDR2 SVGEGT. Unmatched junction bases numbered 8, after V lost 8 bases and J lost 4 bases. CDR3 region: CASHLGTIYNEQFF. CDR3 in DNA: TGTGCCAGCCACCTCGGGACTATATACAATGAGCAGTTCTTC.